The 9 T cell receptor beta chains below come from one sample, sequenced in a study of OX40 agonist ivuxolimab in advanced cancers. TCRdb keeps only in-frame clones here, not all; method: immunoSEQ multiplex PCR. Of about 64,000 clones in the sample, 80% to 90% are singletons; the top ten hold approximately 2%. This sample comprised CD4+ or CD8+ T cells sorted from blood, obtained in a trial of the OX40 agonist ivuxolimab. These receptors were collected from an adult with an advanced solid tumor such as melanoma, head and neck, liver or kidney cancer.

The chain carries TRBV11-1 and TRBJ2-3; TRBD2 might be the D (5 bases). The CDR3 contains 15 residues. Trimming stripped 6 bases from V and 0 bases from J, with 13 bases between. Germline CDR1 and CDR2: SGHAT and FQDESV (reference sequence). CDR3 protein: CASSPAGRSTDTQYF. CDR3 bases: TGTGCCAGCAGTCCCGCGGGCAGAAGCACAGATACGCAGTATTTT.

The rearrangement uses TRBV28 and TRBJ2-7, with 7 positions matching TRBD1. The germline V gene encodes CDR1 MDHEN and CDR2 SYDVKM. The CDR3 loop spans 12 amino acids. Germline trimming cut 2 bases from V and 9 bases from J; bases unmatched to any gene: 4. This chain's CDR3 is CASSLRGQWQYF. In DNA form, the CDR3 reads TGTGCCAGCAGTTTAAGGGGGCAGTGGCAGTACTTC.

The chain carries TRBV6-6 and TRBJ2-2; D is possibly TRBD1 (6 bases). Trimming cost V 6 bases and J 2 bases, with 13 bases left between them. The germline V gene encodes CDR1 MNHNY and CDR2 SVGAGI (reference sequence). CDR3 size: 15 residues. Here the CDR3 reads CASRRLQGNTGELFF. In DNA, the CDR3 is TGTGCCAGCAGGCGACTACAGGGAAACACCGGGGAGCTGTTTTTT.

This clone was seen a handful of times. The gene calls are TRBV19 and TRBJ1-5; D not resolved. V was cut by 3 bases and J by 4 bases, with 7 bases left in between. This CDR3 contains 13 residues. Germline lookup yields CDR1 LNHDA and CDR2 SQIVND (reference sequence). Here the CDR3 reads CASSITVNQPQHF. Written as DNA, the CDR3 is TGTGCCAGTAGTATCACCGTGAATCAGCCCCAGCATTTT.

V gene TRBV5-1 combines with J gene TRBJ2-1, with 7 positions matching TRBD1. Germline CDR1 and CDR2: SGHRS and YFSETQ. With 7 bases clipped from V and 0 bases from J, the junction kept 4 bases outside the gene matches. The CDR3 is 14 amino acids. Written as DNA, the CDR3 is TGCGCCAGCCGCGACAGGGACTCCTACAATGAGCAGTTCTTC. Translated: CASRDRDSYNEQFF.

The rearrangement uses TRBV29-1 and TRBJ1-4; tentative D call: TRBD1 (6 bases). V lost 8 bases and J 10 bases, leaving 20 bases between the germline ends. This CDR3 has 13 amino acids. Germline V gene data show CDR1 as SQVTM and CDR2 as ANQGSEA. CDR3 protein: CSIWRGELGKLFF. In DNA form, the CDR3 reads TGCAGCATATGGAGGGGGGAACTTGGAAAACTGTTTTTT.

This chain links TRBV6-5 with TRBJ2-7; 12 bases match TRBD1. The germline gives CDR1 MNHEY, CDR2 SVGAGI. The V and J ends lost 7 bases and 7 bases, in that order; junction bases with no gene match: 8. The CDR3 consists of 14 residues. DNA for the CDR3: TGTGCCAGCAAGGGGACAGGGGGCTTGGGGGAGCAGTACTTC. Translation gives CASKGTGGLGEQYF.

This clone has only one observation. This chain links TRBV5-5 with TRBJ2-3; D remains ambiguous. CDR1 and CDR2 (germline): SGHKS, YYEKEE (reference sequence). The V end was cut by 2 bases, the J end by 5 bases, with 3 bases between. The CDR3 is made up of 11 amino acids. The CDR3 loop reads CASSFQDTQYF. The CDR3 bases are TGTGCCAGCAGCTTTCAAGATACGCAGTATTTT.

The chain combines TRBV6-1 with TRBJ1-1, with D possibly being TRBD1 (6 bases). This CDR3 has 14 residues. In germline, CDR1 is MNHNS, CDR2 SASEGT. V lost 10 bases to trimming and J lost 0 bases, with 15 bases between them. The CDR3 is CATRGQFMNTEAFF. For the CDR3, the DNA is TGTGCCACCCGAGGACAGTTCATGAACACTGAAGCTTTCTTT.